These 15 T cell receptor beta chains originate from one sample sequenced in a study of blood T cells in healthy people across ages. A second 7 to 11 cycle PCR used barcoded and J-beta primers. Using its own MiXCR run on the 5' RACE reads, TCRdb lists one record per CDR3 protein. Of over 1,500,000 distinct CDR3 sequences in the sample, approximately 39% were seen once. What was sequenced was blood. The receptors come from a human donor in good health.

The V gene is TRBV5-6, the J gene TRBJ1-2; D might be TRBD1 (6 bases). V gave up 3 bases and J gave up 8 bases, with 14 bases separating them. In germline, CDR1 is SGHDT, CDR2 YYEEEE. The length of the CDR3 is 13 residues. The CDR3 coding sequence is TGTGCCAGCAGCTATACAGGGTATGGGGGCTACACCTTC. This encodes CASSYTGYGGYTF.

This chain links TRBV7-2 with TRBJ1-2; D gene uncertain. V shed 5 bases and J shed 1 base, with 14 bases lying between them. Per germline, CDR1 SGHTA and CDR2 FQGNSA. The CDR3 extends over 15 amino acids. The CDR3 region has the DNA TGTGCCAGCAGCCTGCCCCCGGTGGGTAACTATGGCTACACCTTC. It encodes CASSLPPVGNYGYTF. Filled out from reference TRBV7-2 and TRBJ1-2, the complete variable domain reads GAGVSQSPSNKVTEKGKDVELRCDPISGHTALYWYRQSLGQGLEFLIYFQGNSAPDKSGLPSDRFSAERTGGSVSTLTIQRTQQEDSAVYLCASSLPPVGNYGYTFGSGTRLTVV.

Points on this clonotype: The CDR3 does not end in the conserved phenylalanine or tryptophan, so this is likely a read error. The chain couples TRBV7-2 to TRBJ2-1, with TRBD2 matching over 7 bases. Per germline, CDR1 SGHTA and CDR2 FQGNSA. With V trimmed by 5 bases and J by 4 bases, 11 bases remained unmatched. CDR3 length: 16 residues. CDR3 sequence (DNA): TGTGCCAGCAGCCCTCGGGGGGACCCCTTGTACAATGAGCAGTTCGTC. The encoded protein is CASSPRGDPLYNEQFV.

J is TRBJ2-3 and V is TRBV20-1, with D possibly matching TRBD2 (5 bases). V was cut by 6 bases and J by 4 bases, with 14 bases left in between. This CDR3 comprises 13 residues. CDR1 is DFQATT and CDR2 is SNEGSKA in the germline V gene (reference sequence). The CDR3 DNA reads TGCAGTGCCGGGGTTACCATACCAGATACGCAGTATTTT. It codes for CSAGVTIPDTQYF.

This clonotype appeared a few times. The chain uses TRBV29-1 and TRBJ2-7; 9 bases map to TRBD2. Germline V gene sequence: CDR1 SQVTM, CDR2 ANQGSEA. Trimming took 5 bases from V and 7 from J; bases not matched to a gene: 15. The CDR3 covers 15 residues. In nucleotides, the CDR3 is TGCAGCGTTATCGGGACTAGCATCTCTCCAAATGAGCAGTACTTC. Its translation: CSVIGTSISPNEQYF.

The chain's CDR3 is CASSKDRDGSYEQYF. CDR3 DNA: TGTGCCAGCAGTAAGGACAGGGATGGGTCCTACGAGCAGTACTTC. The V gene is TRBV25-1, the J gene TRBJ2-7; 8 positions match TRBD1. CDR1 is MGHDK, CDR2 SYGVNS, per germline. This CDR3 spans 15 amino acids. The ends lost 5 bases at V and 1 base at J; junction bases unmatched: 7.

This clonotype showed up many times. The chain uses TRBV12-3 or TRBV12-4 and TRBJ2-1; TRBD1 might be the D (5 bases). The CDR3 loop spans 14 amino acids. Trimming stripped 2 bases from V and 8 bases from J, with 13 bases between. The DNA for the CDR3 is TGTGCCAGCAGTTTAAGGGGCCGGCTAGATGAGCAGTTCTTC. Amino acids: CASSLRGRLDEQFF.

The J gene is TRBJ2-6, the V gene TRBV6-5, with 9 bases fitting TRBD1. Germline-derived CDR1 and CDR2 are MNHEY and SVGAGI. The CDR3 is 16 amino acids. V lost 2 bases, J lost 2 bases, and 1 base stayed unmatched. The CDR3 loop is CASSYRDRAGANVLTF. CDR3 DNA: TGTGCCAGCAGTTACCGGGACAGGGCTGGGGCCAACGTCCTGACTTTC.

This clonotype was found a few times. CDR3 region: CASKIAGNQPQHF. The DNA of the CDR3 is TGTGCCAGCAAGATCGCGGGCAATCAGCCCCAGCATTTT. The chain links TRBV12-3 or TRBV12-4 to TRBJ1-5, with unresolved D. Trimming pared 7 bases from V and 2 bases from J, leaving 9 bases between. The CDR3 length is 13 residues.

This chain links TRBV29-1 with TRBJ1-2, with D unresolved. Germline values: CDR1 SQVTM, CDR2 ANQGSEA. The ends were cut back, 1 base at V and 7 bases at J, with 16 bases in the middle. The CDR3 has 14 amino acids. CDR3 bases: TGCAGCGTTGAAGTCGGGTTCTGGCAGCTTGGCTACACCTTC. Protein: CSVEVGFWQLGYTF.

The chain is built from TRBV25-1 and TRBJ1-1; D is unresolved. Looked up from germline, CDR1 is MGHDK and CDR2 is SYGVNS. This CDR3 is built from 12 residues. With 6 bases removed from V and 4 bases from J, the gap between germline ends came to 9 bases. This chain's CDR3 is CASRERGTEAFF. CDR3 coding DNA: TGTGCCAGCAGGGAGAGAGGCACTGAAGCTTTCTTT.

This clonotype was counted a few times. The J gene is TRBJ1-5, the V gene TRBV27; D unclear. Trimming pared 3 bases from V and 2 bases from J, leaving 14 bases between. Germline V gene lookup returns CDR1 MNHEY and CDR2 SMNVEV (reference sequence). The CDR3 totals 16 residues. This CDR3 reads CASSFSMTGGNQPQHF. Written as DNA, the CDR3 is TGTGCCAGCAGTTTTTCAATGACCGGAGGCAATCAGCCCCAGCATTTT.

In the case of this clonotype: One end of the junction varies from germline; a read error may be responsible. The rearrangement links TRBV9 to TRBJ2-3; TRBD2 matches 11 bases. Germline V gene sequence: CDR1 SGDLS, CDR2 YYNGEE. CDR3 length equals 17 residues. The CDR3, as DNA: TGTGCCAGCAGTGTAGGGCTAGCGGGGGGACTCGCGGATACGCAGTATTTT. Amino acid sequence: CASSVGLAGGLADTQYF.

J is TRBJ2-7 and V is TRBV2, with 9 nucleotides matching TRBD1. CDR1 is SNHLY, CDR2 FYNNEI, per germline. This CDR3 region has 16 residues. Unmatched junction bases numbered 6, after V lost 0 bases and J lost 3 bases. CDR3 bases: TGTGCCAGCAGTGAAGCCCCGGGACAGGGTTACTACGAGCAGTACTTC. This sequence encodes CASSEAPGQGYYEQYF.

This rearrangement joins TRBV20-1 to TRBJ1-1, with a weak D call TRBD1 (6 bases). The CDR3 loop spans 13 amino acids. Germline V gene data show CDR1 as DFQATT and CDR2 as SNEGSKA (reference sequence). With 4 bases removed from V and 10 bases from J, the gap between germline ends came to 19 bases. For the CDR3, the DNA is TGCAGTGCTAAGGGACACCTATCCAGTGGAGCTTTCTTT. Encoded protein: CSAKGHLSSGAFF.